Below, 4 T cell receptor beta chains from the same sample are listed, as sequenced in a study of PD-1 blockade in mismatch repair-deficient tumors. Only in-frame clones appear in the TCRdb table, and some are missing; sequencing was by immunoSEQ multiplex PCR. The sample holds 85,000 to 130,000 clones, 82% seen once. Source: peripheral blood, taken roughly 35 weeks after starting pembrolizumab. These receptor sequences come from an adult with mismatch repair-deficient cancer.

The chain is built from TRBV30 and TRBJ1-1; D may be TRBD1 (5 bases). Deletions cut 3 bases from V and 4 bases from J, with 12 bases between. The CDR3 runs to 13 residues. Germline lookup yields CDR1 GTSNPN and CDR2 SVGIG (reference sequence). The CDR3 region has the DNA TGTGCCTGGAGAAGCCAGGGAGGCACTGAAGCTTTCTTT. Protein sequence: CAWRSQGGTEAFF.

The chain is built from TRBV6-6 and TRBJ2-2; D not certain. The V end lost 3 bases, the J end lost 4 bases, and 9 bases lay between the germline ends. The length of the CDR3 is 14 residues. Germline CDR1 and CDR2: MNHNY and SVGAGI (reference sequence). The CDR3 coding sequence is TGTGCCAGCAGTTATACACCAACCACCGGGGAGCTGTTTTTT. Its translation: CASSYTPTTGELFF.

The chain employs TRBV2 and TRBJ2-2, with D perhaps assigned TRBD1 or TRBD2 (5 bases each). Trimming removed 6 bases from V and 5 bases from J, with 7 bases in between. Germline V gene sequence: CDR1 SNHLY, CDR2 FYNNEI. The CDR3 has 12 amino acids. For the CDR3, the DNA is TGTGCCAGCAGGGGGGTGACCGGGGAGCTGTTTTTT. This codes for CASRGVTGELFF.

The chain has TRBV11-2 and TRBJ2-7, with unresolved D. The germline V gene encodes CDR1 SGHAT and CDR2 FQNNGV. The length of the CDR3 is 12 residues. V gave up 5 bases and J gave up 6 bases, with 11 bases separating them. CDR3 sequence reads: CASSRGTAEQYF. The CDR3 nucleotides are TGTGCCAGCAGCCGCGGAACTGCCGAGCAGTACTTC.